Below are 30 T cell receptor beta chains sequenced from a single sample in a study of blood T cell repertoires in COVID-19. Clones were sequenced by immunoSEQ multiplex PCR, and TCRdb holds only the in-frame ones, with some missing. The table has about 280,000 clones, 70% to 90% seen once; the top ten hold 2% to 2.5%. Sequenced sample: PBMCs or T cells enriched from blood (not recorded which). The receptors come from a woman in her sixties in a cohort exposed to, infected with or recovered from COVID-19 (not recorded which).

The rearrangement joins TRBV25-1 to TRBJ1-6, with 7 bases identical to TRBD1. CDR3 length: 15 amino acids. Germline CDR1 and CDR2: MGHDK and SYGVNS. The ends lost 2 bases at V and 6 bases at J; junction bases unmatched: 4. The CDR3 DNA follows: TGTGCCAGCAGTGAACCTCGACAGGGTAATTCACCCCTCCACTTT. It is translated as CASSEPRQGNSPLHF.

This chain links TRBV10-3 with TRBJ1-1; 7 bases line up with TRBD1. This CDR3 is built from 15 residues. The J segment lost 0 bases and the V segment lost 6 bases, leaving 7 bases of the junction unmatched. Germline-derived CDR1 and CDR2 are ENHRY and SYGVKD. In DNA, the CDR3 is TGTGCCATCAGACAGGGGCCGTCCTTGAACACTGAAGCTTTCTTT. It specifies CAIRQGPSLNTEAFF.

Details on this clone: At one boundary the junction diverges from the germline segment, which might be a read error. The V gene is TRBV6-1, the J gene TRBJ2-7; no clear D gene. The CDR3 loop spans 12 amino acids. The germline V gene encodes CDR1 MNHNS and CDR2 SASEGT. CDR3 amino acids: CASSEATSPRNF. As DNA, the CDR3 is TGTGCCAGCAGTGAAGCAACCAGCCCCAGGAACTTC.

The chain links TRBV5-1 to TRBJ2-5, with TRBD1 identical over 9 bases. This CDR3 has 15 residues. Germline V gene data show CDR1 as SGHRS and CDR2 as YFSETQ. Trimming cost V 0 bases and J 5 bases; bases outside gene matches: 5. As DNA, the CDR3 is TGCGCCAGCAGCTTGGCCACAGGGGGCTATGAGACCCAGTACTTC. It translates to CASSLATGGYETQYF.

The CDR3 reads CASSFLLGSLKSRDWRISLHF. CDR3 nucleotides: TGTGCCAGCAGCTTCTTACTCGGCTCGCTCAAATCTAGGGACTGGAGGATATCCCTCCACTTT. The chain employs TRBV21-1 and TRBJ1-6. TRBV21-1 is a listed pseudogene. The CDR3 sequence is 21 residues long.

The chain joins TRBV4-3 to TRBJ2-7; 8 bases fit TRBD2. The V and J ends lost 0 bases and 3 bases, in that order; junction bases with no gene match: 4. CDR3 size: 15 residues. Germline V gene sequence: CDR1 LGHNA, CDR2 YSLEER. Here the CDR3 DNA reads TGCGCCAGCAGCCAAGATCGAGCGGGAGTCTACGAGCAGTACTTC. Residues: CASSQDRAGVYEQYF.

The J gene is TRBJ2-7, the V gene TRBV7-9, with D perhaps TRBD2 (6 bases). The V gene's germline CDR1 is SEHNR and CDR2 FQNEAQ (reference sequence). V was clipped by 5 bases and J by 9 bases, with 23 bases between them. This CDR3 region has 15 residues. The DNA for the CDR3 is TGTGCCAGCAGCCCCCCAGTAGGCGGGGCTACGAGGCAGTACTTC. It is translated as CASSPPVGGATRQYF.

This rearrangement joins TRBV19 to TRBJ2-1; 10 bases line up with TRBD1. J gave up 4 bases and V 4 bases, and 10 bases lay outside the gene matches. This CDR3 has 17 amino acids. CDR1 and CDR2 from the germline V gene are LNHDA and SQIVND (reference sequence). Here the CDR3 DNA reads TGTGCCAGTAGTAGTGTGGAGGGACAGGGGAATTACAATGAGCAGTTCTTC. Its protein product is CASSSVEGQGNYNEQFF. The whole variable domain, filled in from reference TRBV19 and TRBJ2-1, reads DGGITQSPKYLFRKEGQNVTLSCEQNLNHDAMYWYRQDPGQGLRLIYYSQIVNDFQKGDIAEGYSVSREKKESFPLTVTSAQKNPTAFYLCASSSVEGQGNYNEQFFGPGTRLTVL.

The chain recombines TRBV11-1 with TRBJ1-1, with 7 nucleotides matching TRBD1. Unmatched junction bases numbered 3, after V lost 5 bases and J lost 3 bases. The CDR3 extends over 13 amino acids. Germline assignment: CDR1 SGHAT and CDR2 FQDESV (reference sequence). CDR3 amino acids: CASSDDRDTEAFF. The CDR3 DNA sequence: TGTGCCAGCAGCGACGACAGGGACACTGAAGCTTTCTTT. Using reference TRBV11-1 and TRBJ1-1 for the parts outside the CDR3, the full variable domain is EAEVAQSPRYKITEKSQAVAFWCDPISGHATLYWYRQILGQGPELLVQFQDESVVDDSQLPKDRFSAERLKGVDSTLKIQPAELGDSAMYLCASSDDRDTEAFFGQGTRLTVV.

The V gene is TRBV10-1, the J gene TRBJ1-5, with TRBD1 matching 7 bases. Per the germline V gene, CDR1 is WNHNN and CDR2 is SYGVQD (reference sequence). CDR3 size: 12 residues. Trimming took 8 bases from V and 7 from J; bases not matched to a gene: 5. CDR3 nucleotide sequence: TGCGCCAGCGATAGGGGGCTCCAGCCCCAGCATTTT. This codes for CASDRGLQPQHF.

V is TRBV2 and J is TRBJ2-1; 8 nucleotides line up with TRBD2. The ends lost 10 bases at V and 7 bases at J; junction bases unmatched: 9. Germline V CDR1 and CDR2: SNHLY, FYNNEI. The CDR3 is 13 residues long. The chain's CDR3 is CATQRETSNEQFF. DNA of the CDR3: TGTGCCACCCAGCGGGAGACCTCTAATGAGCAGTTCTTC.

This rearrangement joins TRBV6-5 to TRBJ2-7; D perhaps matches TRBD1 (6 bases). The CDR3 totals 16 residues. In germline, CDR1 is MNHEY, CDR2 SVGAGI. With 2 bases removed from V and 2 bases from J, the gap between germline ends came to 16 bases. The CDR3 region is CASSYLADSATYEQYF. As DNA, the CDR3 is TGTGCCAGCAGTTACCTCGCGGACAGCGCGACCTACGAGCAGTACTTC.

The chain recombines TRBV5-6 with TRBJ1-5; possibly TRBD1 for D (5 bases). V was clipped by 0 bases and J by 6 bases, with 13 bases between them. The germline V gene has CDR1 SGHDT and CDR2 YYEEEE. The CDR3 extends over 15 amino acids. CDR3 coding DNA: TGTGCCAGCAGCTTGGCTGGGGCTCTTGGTCAGCCCCAGCATTTT. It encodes CASSLAGALGQPQHF.

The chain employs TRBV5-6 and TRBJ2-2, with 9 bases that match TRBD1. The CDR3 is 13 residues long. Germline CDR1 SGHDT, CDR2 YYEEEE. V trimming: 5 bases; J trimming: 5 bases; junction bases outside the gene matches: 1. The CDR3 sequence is CASRGQGTGELFF. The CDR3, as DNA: TGTGCCAGCAGGGGACAGGGAACCGGGGAGCTGTTTTTT.

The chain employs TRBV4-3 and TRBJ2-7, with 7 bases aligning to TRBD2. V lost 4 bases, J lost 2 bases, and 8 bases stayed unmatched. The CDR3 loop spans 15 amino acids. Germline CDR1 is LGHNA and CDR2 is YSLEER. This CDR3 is CASSRGTSDAYEQYF. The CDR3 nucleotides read TGCGCCAGCAGCCGCGGAACTAGCGACGCCTACGAGCAGTACTTC.

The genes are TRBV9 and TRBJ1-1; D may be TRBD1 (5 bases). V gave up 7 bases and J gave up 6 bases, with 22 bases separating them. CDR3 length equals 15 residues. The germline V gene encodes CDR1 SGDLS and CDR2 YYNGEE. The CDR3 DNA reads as TGTGCCAGCGGTCTCGACGGGGGGGTAGTGGCTGAAGCTTTCTTT. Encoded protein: CASGLDGGVVAEAFF.

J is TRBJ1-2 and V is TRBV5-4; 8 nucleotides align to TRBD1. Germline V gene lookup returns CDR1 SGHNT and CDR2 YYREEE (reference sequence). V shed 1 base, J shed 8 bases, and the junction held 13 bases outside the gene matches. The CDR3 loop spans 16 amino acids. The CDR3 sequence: CASSLIGSGGARGYTF. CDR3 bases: TGTGCCAGCAGCTTGATAGGGTCAGGGGGCGCGAGAGGCTACACCTTC.

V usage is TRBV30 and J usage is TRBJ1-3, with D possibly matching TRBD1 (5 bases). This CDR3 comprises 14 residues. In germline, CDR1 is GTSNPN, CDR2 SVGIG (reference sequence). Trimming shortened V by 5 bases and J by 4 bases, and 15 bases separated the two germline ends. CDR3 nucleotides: TGTGCCTGGGGAATGGGGGGATCCGGAAACACCATATATTTT. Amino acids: CAWGMGGSGNTIYF. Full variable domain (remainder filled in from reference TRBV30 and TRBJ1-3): SQTIHQWPATLVQPVGSPLSLECTVEGTSNPNLYWYRQAAGRGLQLLFYSVGIGQISSEVPQNLSASRPQDRQFILSSKKLLLSDSGFYLCAWGMGGSGNTIYFGEGSWLTVV.

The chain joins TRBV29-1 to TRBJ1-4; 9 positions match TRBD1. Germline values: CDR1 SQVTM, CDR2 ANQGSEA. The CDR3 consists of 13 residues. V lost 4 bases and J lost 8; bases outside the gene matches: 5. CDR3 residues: CSVAQGAREKLFF. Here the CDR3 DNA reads TGCAGCGTTGCACAGGGGGCGAGAGAAAAACTGTTTTTT.

The CDR3 DNA follows: TGTGCCAGCAGCTCGGGGGGGGCAGTGCAGTATTTT. The encoded protein is CASSSGGAVQYF. The chain has TRBV11-3 and TRBJ2-3; 8 bases agree with TRBD2. Germline lookup yields CDR1 SGHNT and CDR2 YENEEA. The length of the CDR3 is 12 residues. V lost 4 bases and J lost 11; bases outside the gene matches: 5.

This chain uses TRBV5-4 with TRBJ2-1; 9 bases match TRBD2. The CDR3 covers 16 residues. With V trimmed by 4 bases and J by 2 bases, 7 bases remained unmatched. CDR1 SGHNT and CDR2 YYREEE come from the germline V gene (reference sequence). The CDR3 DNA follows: TGTGCCAGCAGCAATAGCGGGAGTAGCACCTACAATGAGCAGTTCTTC. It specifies CASSNSGSSTYNEQFF.

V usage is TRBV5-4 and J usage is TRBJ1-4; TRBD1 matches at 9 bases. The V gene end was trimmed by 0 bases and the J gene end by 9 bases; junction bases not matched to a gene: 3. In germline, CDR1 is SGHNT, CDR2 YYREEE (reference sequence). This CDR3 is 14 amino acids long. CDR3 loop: CASSLDRGLKKLFF. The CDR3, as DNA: TGTGCCAGCAGCTTGGACAGGGGGCTCAAAAAACTGTTTTTT.

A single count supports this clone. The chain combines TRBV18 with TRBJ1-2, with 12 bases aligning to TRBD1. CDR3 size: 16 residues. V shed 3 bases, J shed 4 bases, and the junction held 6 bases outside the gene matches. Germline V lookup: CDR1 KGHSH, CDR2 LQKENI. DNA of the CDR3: TGTGCCAGCTCACCGGGACAGGGGGCATCTGGCTATGGCTACACCTTC. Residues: CASSPGQGASGYGYTF.

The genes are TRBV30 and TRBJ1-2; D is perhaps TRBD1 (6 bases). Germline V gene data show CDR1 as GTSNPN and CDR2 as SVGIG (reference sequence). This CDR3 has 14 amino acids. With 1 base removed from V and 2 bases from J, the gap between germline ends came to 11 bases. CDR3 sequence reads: CAWSDWTVNYGYTF. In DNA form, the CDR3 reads TGTGCCTGGAGTGACTGGACAGTGAACTATGGCTACACCTTC.

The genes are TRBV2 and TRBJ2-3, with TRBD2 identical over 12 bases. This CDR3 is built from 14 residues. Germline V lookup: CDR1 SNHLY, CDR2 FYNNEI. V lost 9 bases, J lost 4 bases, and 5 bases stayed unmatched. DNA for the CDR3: TGTGCCAGTGGGACTAGCGGGTGGGCAGATACGCAGTATTTT. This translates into CASGTSGWADTQYF.

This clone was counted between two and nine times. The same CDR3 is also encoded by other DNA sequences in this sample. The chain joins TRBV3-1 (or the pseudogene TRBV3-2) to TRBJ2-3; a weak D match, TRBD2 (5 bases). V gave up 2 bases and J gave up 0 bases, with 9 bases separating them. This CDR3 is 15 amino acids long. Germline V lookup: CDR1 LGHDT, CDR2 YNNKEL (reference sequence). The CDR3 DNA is TGTGCCAGCAGCCAAAGAGGGTCCAGCACAGATACGCAGTATTTT. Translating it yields CASSQRGSSTDTQYF.

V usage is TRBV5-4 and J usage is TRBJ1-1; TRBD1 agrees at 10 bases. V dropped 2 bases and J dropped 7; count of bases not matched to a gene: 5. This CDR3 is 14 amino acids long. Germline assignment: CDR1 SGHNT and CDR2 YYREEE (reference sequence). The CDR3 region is CASSFWDRGDEAFF. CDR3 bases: TGTGCCAGCAGCTTCTGGGACAGGGGAGATGAAGCTTTCTTT.

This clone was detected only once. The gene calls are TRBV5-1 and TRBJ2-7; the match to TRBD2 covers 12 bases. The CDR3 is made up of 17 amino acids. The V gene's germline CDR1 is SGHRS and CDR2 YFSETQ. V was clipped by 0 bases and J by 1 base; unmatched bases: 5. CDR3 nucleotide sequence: TGCGCCAGCAGCTTGGCCCCCGGACTAGCGGGATCCTACGAGCAGTACTTC. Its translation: CASSLAPGLAGSYEQYF.

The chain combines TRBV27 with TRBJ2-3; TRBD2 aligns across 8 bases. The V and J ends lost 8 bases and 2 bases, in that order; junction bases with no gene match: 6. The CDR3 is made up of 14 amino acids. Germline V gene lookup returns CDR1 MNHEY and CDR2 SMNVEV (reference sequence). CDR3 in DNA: TGTGCCAGCCGGGACGGGAGGGACACAGATACGCAGTATTTT. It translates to CASRDGRDTDTQYF.

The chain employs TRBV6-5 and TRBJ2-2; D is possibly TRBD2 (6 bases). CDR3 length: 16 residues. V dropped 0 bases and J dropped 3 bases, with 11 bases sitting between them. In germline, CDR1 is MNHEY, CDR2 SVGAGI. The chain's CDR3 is CASSYSMGGYTGELFF. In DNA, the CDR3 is TGTGCCAGCAGTTACTCGATGGGGGGTTACACCGGGGAGCTGTTTTTT.